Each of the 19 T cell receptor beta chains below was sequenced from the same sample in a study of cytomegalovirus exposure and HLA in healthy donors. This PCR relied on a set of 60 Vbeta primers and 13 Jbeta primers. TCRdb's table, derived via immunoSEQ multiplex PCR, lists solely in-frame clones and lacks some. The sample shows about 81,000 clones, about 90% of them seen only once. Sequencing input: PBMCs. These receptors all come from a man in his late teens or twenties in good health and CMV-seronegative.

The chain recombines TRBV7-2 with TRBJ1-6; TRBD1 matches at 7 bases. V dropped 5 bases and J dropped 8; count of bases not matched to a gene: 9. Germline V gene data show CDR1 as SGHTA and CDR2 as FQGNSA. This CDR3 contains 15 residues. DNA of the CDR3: TGTGCCAGCAGCAGCAGGGGACAGAGGGATTCACCCCTCCACTTT. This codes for CASSSRGQRDSPLHF.

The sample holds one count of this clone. The CDR3 DNA follows: TGTGCCAGCAGCTTTCCGGGACAGGGGAATGAAAAACTGTTTTTT. It yields the protein CASSFPGQGNEKLFF. V and J are TRBV5-5 and TRBJ1-4; the match to TRBD1 covers 10 bases. Trimming cost V 2 bases and J 5 bases; bases outside gene matches: 3. Germline V lookup: CDR1 SGHKS, CDR2 YYEKEE (reference sequence). The CDR3 spans 15 residues.

The CDR3 coding sequence is TGTGCCAGCAGCCTAGAACTTGGACAGACAATTAATCGGTACTTC. Protein product: CASSLELGQTINRYF. V is TRBV7-2 and J is TRBJ2-5; D is possibly TRBD1 (6 bases). The CDR3 contains 15 residues. Trimming took off 5 bases at V and 13 bases at J, with 26 bases between the two ends. Germline loops: CDR1 SGHTA, CDR2 FQGNSA.

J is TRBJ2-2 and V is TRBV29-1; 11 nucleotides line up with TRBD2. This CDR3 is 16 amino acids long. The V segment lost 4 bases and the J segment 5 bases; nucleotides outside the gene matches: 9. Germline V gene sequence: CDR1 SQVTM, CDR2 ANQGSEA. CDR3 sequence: CSVVAGGPEGTGELFF. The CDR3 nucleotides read TGCAGCGTTGTAGCGGGAGGGCCAGAGGGGACCGGGGAGCTGTTTTTT.

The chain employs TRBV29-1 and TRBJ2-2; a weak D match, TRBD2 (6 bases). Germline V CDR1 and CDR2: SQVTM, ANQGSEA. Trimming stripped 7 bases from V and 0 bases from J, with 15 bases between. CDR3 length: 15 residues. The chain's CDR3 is CSATTGDANTGELFF. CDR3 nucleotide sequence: TGCAGCGCCACGACGGGGGACGCGAACACCGGGGAGCTGTTTTTT.

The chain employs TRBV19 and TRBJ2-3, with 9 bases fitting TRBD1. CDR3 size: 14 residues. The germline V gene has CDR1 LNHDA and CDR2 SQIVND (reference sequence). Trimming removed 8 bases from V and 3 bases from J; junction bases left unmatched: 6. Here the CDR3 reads CASDSGQGTDTQYF. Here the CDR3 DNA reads TGTGCCAGTGATAGCGGACAGGGGACAGATACGCAGTATTTT.

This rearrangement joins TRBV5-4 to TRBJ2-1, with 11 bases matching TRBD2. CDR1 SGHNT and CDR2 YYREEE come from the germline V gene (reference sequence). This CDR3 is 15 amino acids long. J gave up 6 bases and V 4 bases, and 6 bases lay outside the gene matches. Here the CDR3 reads CASSLGLAGVNEQFF. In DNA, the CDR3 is TGTGCCAGCAGCCTAGGACTAGCGGGTGTCAATGAGCAGTTCTTC.

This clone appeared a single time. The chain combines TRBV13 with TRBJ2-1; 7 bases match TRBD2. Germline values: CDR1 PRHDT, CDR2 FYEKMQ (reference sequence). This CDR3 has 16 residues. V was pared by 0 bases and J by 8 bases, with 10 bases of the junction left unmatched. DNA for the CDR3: TGTGCCAGCAGCTTAGGCAGGACTAGGAGGTGGGATGAGCAGTTCTTC. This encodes CASSLGRTRRWDEQFF.

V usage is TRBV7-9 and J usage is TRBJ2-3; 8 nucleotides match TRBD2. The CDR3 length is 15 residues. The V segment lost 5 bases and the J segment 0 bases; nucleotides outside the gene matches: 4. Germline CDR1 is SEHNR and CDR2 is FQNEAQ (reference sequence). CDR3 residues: CASSRSGTSTDTQYF. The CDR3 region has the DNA TGTGCCAGCAGCCGTAGCGGGACTAGCACAGATACGCAGTATTTT.

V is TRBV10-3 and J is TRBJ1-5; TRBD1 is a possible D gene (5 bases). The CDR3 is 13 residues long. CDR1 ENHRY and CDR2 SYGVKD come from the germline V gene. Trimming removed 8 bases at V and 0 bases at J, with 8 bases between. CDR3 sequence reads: CAISDSSNQPQHF. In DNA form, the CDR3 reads TGTGCCATCTCTGACAGTAGCAATCAGCCCCAGCATTTT.

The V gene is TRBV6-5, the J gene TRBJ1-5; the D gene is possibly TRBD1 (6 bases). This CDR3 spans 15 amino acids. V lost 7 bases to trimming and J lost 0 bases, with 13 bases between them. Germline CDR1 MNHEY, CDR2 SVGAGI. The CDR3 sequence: CASNTNRDSNQPQHF. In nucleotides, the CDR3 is TGTGCCAGCAACACAAACAGGGATAGCAATCAGCCCCAGCATTTT.

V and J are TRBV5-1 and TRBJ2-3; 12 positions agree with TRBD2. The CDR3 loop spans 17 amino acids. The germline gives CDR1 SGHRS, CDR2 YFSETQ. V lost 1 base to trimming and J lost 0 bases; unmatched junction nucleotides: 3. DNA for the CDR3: TGCGCCAGCAGCTTGATCGGGACTAGCGGGAGCACAGATACGCAGTATTTT. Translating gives CASSLIGTSGSTDTQYF.

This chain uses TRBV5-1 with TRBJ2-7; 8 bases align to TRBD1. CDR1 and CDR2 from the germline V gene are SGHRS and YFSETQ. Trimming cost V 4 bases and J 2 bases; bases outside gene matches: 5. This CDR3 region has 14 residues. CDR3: CASSLRDRTYEQYF. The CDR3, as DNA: TGCGCCAGCAGCCTCCGGGACAGGACCTACGAGCAGTACTTC.

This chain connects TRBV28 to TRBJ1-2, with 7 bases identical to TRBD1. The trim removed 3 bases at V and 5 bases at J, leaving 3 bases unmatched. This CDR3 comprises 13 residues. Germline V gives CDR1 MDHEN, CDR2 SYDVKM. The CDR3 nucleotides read TGTGCCAGCAGTTTGGGGACAGTATATGGCTACACCTTC. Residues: CASSLGTVYGYTF.

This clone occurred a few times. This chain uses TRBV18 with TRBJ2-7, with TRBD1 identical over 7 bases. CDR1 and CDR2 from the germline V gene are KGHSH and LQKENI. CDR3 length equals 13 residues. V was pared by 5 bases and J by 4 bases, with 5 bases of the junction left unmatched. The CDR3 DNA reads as TGTGCCAGCTCAGGACCGGACAGGTACGAGCAGTACTTC. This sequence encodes CASSGPDRYEQYF. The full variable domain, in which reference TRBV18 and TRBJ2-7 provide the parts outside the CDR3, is NAGVMQNPRHLVRRRGQEARLRCSPMKGHSHVYWYRQLPEEGLKFMVYLQKENIIDESGMPKERFSAEFPKEGPSILRIQQVVRGDSAAYFCASSGPDRYEQYFGPGTRLTVT.

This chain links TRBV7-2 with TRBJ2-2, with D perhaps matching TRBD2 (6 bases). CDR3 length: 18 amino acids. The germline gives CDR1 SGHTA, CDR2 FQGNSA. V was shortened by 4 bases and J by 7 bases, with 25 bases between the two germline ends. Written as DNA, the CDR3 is TGTGCCAGCAGCTCCTTATTTGGGGGTGGAACCGGGGGCGGGGAGCTGTTTTTT. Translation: CASSSLFGGGTGGGELFF.

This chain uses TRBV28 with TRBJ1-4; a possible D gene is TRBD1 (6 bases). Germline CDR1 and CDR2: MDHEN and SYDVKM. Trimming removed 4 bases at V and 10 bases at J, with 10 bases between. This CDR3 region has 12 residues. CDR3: CASSSPDRKLFF. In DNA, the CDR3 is TGTGCCAGCAGTTCCCCGGACAGAAAACTGTTTTTT.

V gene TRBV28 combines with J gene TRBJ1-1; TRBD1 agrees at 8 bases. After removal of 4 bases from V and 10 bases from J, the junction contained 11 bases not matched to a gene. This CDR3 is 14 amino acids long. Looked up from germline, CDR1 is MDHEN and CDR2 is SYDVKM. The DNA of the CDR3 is TGTGCCAGCAGTTCCGTAGACAGGGGATTAAGAGCTTTCTTT. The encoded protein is CASSSVDRGLRAFF.

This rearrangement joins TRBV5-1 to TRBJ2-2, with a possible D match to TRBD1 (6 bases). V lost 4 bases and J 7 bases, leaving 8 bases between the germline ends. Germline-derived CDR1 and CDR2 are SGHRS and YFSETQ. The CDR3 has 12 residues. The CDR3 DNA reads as TGCGCCAGCAGCCTAGGGGGCGGGGAGCTGTTTTTT. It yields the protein CASSLGGGELFF.